The sequence of this T cell receptor (beta chain) was determined in a study of T cell repertoires in ileal Crohn's disease. Study-wide background: Operated complications were stricturing disease (approximately 61%) and penetrating disease (approximately 39%).

The trim removed 5 bases at V and 6 bases at J, leaving 4 bases unmatched. CDR1 and CDR2 (germline): SGHRS, YFSETQ. CDR3 length equals 16 residues. In regard to this clone: Its antigen is not identified.

The protocol was immunoSEQ multiplex PCR, while the TCRdb copy is restricted to in-frame clones and leaves out a portion. The sample records more than 4,000 clones, about 82% being singletons. Findings of the study overall: Compared with non-smokers, active smokers at surgery showed more clonal expansions. High-frequency clones were more common in sorted CD8 than CD4 cells. All patients with clonality above 26.8% had endoscopic recurrence.

Sequences were obtained from ileal tissue. The rearrangement joins TRBV5-1 to TRBJ2-2; 16 bases match TRBD2. This clonotype originated in an adult with Crohn's disease. Here the CDR3 DNA reads TGCGCCAGCAGAACCGGGACTAGCGGGGGGGCCGGGGAGCTGTTTTTT. Its protein product is CASRTGTSGGAGELFF.